This T cell receptor beta chain derives from a study of response to subunit inactivated influenza vaccine. General study points: After each seasonal influenza vaccination, few new T cells are recruited, the authors suggested.

Germline-derived CDR1 and CDR2 are DFQATT and SNEGSKA (reference sequence). Trimming took 2 bases from V and 0 from J, leaving 7 bases between them. CDR3 length: 13 residues. TCRdb re-analysed the RT-PCR reads in MiXCR, keeping a single row per CDR3 protein. The sample yields 700,000 to 900,000 distinct CDR3 sequences, around 20% seen once. As regards this clonotype: Its antigen is unidentified.

This sequence joins TRBV20-1 and TRBJ1-2; possible D gene TRBD1, 5 bases. The TCR sequence derives from a man aged 50-59 years who received an inactivated influenza vaccine. The specimen was PBMCs from blood, collected 5 days after vaccination. CDR3 nucleotide sequence: TGCAGTGCTAGACAGGGATCTAACTATGGCTACACCTTC. Protein sequence: CSARQGSNYGYTF.